The source of this T cell receptor beta chain is a study of blood T cell repertoires in COVID-19. Only one count was recorded for this clone. With 1 base clipped from V and 0 bases from J, the junction kept 9 bases outside the gene matches. This CDR3 is built from 19 residues. Germline V CDR1 and CDR2: MNHEY, SVGEGT. Only in-frame clones appear in the TCRdb table, and some are missing; sequencing was by immunoSEQ multiplex PCR. Of roughly 210,000 clones in the sample, around 84% are singletons; the top ten hold approximately 10%. The sequenced sample consisted of peripheral blood. This TCR derives from an elderly woman with COVID-19, enrolled during active disease. This chain uses TRBV6-2 or TRBV6-3 with TRBJ2-6; TRBD1 matches at 7 bases. Written as DNA, the CDR3 is TGTGCCAGCAGTTACTTGCTACGGGACAGTGCCTCTGGGGCCAACGTCCTGACTTTC. Residues: CASSYLLRDSASGANVLTF.